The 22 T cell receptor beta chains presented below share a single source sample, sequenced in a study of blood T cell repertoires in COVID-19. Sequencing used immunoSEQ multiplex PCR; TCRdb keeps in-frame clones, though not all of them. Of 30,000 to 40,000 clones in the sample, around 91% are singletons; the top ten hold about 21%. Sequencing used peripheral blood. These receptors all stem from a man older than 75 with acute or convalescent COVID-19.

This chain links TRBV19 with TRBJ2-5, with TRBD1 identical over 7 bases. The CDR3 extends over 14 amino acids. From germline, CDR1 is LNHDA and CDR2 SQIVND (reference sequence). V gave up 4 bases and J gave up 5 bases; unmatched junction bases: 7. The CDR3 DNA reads TGTGCCAGTAGTAACATACAGGGGTGGGAGACCCAGTACTTC. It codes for CASSNIQGWETQYF.

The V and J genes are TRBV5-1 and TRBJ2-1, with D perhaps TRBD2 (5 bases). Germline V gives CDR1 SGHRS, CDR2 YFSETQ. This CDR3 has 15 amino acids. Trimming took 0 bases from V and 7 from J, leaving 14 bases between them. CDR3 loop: CASSLGSRLTNEQFF. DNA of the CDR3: TGCGCCAGCAGCTTGGGCAGCCGACTAACGAATGAGCAGTTCTTC. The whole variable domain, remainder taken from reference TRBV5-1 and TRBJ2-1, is KAGVTQTPRYLIKTRGQQVTLSCSPISGHRSVSWYQQTPGQGLQFLFEYFSETQRNKGNFPGRFSGRQFSNSRSEMNVSTLELGDSALYLCASSLGSRLTNEQFFGPGTRLTVL.

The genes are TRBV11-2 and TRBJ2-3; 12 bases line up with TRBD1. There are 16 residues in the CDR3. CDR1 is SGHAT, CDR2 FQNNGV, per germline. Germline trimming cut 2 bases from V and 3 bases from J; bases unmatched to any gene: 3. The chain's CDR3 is CASSLMGQGATDTQYF. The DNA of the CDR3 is TGTGCCAGCAGCTTAATGGGACAGGGGGCGACAGATACGCAGTATTTT.

DNA of the CDR3: TGCGCCAGCAGTCGGCGGGGCGGTTCTGAAGCTTTCTTT. Protein sequence: CASSRRGGSEAFF. V gene TRBV23-1 combines with J gene TRBJ1-1, with D possibly matching TRBD1 (5 bases). TRBV23-1 is an ORF, with its function uncertain. The V and J ends lost 4 bases and 6 bases respectively, with 12 bases between them. The CDR3 covers 13 residues.

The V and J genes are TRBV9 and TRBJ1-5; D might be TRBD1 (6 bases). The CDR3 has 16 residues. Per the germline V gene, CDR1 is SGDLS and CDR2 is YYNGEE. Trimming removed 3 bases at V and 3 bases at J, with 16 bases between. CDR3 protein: CASSATPDRFNQPQHF. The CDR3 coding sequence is TGTGCCAGCAGCGCGACCCCCGACAGGTTCAATCAGCCCCAGCATTTT.

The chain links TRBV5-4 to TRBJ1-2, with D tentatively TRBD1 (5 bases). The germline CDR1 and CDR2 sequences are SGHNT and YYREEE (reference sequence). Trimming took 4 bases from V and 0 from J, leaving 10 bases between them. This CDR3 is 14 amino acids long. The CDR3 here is CASSMTAPNYGYTF. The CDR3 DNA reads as TGTGCCAGCAGCATGACAGCGCCTAACTATGGCTACACCTTC.

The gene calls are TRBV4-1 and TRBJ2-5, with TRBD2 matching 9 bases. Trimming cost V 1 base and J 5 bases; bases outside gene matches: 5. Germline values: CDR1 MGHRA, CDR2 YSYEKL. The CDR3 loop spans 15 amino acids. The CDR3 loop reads CASSQVSSGEETQYF. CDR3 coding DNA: TGCGCCAGCAGCCAAGTGTCTAGCGGGGAGGAGACCCAGTACTTC.

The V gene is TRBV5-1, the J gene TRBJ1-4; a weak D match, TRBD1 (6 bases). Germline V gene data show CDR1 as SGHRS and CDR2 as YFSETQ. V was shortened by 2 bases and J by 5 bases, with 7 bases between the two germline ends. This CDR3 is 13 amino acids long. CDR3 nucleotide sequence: TGCGCCAGCAGCTTACAGGGAAATGAAAAACTGTTTTTT. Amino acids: CASSLQGNEKLFF.

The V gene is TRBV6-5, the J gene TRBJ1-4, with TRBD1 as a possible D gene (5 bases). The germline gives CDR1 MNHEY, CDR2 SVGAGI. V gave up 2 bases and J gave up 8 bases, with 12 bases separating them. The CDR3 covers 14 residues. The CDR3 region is CASSYRGSREKLFF. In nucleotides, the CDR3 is TGTGCCAGCAGTTACAGGGGCTCTAGGGAAAAACTGTTTTTT.

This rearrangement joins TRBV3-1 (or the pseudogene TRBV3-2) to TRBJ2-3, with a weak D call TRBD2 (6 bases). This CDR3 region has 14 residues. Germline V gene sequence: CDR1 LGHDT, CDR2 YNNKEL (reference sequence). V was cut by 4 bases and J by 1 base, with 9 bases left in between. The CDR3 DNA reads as TGTGCCAGCAGCCGAGGCGGGGGCACAGATACGCAGTATTTT. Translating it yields CASSRGGGTDTQYF.

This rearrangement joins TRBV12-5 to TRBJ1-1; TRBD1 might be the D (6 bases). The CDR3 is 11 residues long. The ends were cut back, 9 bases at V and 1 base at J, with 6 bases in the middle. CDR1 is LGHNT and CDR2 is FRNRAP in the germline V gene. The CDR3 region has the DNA TGTGCTAGCAGGGGGAACACTGAAGCTTTCTTT. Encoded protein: CASRGNTEAFF. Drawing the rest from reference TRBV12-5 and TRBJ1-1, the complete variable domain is DARVTQTPRHKVTEMGQEVTMRCQPILGHNTVFWYRQTMMQGLELLAYFRNRAPLDDSGMPKDRFSAEMPDATLATLKIQPSEPRDSAVYFCASRGNTEAFFGQGTRLTVV.

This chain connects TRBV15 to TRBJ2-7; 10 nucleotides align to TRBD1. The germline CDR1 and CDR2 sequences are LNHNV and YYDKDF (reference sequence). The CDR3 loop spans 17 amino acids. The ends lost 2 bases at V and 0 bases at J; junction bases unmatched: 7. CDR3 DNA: TGTGCCACCAGCAGATCGAGGGGGGACAGGGGCTCCTACGAGCAGTACTTC. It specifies CATSRSRGDRGSYEQYF.

The CDR3 nucleotides read TGCGTAACGGCGGGGGACAGGGCTGGCTACACCTTC. Its protein is CVTAGDRAGYTF. The chain recombines TRBV29-1 with TRBJ1-2; 9 nucleotides align to TRBD1. CDR1 SQVTM and CDR2 ANQGSEA come from the germline V gene. The CDR3 loop spans 12 amino acids.

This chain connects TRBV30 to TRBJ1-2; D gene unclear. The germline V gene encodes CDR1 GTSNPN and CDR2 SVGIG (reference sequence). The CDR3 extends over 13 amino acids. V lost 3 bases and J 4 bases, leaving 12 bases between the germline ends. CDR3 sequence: CAWRYSQLYGYTF. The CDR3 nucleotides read TGTGCCTGGAGATATAGCCAACTCTATGGCTACACCTTC.

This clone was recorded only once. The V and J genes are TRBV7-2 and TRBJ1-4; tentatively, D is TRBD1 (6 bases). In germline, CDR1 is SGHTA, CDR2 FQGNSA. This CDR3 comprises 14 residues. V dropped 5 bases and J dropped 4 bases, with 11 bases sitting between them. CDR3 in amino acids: CASSHDRNNEKLFF. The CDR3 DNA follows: TGTGCCAGCAGCCACGACAGGAATAATGAAAAACTGTTTTTT.

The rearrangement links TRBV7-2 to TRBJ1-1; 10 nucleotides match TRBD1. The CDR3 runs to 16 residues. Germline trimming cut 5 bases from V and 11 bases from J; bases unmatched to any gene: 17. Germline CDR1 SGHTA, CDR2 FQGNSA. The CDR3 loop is CASSGSGTGDVRRAFF. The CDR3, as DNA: TGTGCCAGCAGCGGGTCCGGGACAGGGGACGTTAGAAGGGCTTTCTTT.

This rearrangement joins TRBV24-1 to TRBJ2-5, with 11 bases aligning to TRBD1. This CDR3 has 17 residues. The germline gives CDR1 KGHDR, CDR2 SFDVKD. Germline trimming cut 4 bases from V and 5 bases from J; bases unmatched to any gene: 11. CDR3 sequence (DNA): TGTGCCACCAGTGACCGCTGGACAGGGGGCGGGGGGGAGACCCAGTACTTC. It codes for CATSDRWTGGGGETQYF.

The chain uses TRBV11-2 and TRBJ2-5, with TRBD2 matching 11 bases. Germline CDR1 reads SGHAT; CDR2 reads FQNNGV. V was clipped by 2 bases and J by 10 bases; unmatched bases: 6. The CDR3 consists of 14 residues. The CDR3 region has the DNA TGTGCCAGCAGCTTAAACCCTAGCGGGGGGCTCCAGTACTTC. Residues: CASSLNPSGGLQYF. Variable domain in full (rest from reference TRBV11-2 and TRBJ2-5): EAGVAQSPRYKIIEKRQSVAFWCNPISGHATLYWYQQILGQGPKLLIQFQNNGVVDDSQLPKDRFSAERLKGVDSTLKIQPAKLEDSAVYLCASSLNPSGGLQYFGPGTRLLVL.

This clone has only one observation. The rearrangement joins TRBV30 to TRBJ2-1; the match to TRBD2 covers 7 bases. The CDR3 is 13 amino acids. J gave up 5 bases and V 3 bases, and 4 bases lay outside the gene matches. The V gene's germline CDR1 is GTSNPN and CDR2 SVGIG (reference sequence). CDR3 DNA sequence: TGTGCCTGGAGCTATACTAGCGACAATGAGCAGTTCTTC. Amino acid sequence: CAWSYTSDNEQFF.

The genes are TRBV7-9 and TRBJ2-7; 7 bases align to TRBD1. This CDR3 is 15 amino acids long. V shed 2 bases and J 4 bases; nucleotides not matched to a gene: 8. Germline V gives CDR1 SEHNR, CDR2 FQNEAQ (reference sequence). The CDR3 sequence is CASSLLGQGEYEQYF. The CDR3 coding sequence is TGTGCCAGCAGCTTACTGGGGCAGGGGGAATACGAGCAGTACTTC.

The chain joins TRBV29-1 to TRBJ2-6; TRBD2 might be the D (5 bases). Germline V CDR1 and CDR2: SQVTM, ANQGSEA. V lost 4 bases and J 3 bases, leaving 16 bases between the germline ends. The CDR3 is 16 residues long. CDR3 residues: CSVGHGVGGGANVLTF. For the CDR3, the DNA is TGCAGCGTTGGTCACGGGGTTGGAGGTGGGGCCAACGTCCTGACTTTC.

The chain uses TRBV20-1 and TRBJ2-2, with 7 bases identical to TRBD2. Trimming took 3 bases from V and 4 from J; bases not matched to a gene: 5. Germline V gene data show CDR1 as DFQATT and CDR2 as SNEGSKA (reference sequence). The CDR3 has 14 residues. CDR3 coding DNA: TGCAGTGCTAGTCGGGGGGAGGGCACCGGGGAGCTGTTTTTT. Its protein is CSASRGEGTGELFF.